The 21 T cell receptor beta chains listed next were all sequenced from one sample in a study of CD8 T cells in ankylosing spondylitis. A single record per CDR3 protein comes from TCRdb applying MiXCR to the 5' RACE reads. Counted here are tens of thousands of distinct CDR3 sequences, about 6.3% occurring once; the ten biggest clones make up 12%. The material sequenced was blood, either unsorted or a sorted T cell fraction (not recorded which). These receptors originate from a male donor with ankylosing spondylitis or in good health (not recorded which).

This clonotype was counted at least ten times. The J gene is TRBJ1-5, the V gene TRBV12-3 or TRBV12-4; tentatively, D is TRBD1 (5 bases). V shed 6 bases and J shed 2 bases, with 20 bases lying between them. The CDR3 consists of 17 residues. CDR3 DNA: TGTGCCAGCAGCCAGGGCCCCGACCCTAGGCGCAATCAGCCCCAGCATTTT. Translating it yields CASSQGPDPRRNQPQHF.

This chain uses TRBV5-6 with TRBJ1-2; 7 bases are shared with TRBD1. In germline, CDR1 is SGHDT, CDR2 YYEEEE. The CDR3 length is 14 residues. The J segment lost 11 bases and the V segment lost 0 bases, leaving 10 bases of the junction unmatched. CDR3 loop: CASSLVGDRRAYTF. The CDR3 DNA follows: TGTGCCAGCAGCTTGGTTGGGGACAGACGCGCTTACACCTTC.

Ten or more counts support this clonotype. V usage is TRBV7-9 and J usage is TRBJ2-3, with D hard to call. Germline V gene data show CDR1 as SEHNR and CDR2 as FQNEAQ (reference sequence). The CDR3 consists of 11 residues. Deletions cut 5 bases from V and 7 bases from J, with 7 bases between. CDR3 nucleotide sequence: TGTGCCAGCAGCCCGCTGAATACGCAGTATTTT. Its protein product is CASSPLNTQYF.

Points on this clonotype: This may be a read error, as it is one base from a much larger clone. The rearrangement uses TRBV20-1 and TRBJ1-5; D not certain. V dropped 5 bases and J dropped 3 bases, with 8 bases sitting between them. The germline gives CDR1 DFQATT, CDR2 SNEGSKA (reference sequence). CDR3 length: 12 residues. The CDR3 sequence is CSASGDNQPQHF. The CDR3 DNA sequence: TGCAGTGCTTCCGGGGACAATCAGCCCCAGCATTTT.

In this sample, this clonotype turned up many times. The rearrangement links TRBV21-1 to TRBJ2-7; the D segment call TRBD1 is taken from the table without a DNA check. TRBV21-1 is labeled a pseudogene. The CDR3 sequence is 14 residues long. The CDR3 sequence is CASNGAGGPDEQYF. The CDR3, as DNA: TGTGCCAGCAATGGGGCGGGAGGGCCCGACGAGCAGTACTTC.

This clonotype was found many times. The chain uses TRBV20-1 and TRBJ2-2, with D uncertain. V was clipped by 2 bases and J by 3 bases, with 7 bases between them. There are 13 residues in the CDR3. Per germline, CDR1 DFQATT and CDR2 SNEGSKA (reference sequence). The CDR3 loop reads CSARKGDTGELFF. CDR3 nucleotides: TGCAGTGCTAGAAAAGGTGACACCGGGGAGCTGTTTTTT.

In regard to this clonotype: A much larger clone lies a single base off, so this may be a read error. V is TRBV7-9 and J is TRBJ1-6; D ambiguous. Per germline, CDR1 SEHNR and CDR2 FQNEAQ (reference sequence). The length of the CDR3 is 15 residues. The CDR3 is CASSLSQGNNLPLHF. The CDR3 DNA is TGTGCCAGCAGCTTATCCCAAGGAAACAATTTACCCCTCCACTTT.

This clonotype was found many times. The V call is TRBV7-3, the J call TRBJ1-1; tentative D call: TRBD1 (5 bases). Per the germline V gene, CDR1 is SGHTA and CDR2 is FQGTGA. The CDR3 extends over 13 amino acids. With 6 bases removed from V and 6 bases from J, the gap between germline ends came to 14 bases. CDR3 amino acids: CASSWGTGSEAFF. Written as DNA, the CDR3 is TGTGCCAGCAGTTGGGGGACGGGCTCTGAAGCTTTCTTT.

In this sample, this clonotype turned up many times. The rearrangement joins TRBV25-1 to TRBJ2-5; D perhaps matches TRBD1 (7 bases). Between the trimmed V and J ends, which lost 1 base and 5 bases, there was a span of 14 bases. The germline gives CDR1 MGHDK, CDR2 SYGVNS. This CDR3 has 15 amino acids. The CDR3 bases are TGTGCCAGCAGTGAATTCGCAGGGGGAGGCGAGACCCAGTACTTC. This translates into CASSEFAGGGETQYF.

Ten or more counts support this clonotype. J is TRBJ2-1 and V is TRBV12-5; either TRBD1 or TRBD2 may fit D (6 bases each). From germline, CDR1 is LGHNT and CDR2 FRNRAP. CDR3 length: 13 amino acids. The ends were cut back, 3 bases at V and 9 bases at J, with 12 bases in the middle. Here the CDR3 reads CASGFLEGVEQFF. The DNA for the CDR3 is TGTGCTAGTGGTTTTTTGGAGGGGGTTGAGCAGTTCTTC.

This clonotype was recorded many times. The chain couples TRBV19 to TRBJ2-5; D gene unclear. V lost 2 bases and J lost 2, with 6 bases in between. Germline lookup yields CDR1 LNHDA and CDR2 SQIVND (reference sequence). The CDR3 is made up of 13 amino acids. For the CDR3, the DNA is TGTGCCAGTAGTATAAGTCGTCAAGAGACCCAGTACTTC. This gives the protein CASSISRQETQYF.

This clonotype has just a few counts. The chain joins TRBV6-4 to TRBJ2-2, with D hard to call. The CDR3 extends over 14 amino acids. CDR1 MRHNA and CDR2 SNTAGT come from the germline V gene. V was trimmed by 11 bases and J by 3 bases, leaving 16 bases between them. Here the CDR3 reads CASQSDSHTGELFF. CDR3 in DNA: TGTGCCTCCCAATCCGATTCGCACACCGGGGAGCTGTTTTTT.

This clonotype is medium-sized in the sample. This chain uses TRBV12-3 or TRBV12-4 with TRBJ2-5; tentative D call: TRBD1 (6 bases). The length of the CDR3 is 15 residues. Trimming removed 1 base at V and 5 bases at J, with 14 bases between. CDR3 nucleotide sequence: TGTGCCAGCAGTTTAGGCAGGGGCTATGGCGAGACCCAGTACTTC. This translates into CASSLGRGYGETQYF.

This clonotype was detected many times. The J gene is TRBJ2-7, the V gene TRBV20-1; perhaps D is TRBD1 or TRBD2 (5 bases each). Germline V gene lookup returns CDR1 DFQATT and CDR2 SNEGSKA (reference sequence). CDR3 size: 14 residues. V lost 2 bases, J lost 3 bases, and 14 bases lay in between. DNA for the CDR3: TGCAGTGCTAGATGGGGGAATGGGGTCTACGAGCAGTACTTC. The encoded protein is CSARWGNGVYEQYF.

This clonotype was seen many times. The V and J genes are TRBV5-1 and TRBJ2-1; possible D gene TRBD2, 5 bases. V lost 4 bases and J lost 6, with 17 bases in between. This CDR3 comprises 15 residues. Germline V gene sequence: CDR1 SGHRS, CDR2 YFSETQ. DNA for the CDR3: TGCGCCAGCAGCCCCCGGCAGGACTTTTCCAATGAGCAGTTCTTC. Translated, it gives CASSPRQDFSNEQFF.

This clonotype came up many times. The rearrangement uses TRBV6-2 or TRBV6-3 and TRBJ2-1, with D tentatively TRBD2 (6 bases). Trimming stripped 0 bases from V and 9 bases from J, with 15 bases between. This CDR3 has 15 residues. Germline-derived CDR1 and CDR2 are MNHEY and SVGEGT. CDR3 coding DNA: TGTGCCAGCAGTTACTCGGAGACTAGGGCTGTTGAGCAGTTCTTC. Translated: CASSYSETRAVEQFF.

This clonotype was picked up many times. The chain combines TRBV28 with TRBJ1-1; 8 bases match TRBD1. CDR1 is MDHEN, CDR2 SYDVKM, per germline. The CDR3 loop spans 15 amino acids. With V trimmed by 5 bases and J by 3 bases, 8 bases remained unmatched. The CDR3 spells CASSGTGGLYTEAFF. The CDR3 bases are TGTGCCAGCAGTGGGACAGGTGGGCTGTACACTGAAGCTTTCTTT.

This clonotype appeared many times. This CDR3 is CASSQVSGRETQYF. The CDR3 region has the DNA TGTGCCAGCAGCCAAGTTTCAGGGAGAGAGACCCAGTACTTC. V is TRBV3-1 and J is TRBJ2-5; tentatively, D is TRBD1 or TRBD2 (5 bases each). The germline gives CDR1 LGHDT, CDR2 YNNKEL (reference sequence). The CDR3 has 14 amino acids. Trimming shortened V by 1 base and J by 4 bases, and 10 bases separated the two germline ends.

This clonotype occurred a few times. Here the CDR3 reads CASSQDGQGSDEQYF. For the CDR3, the DNA is TGTGCCAGCAGCCAAGATGGGCAGGGATCGGACGAGCAGTACTTC. The rearrangement links TRBV3-1 to TRBJ2-7; maybe TRBD1 (5 bases). CDR1 and CDR2 from the germline V gene are LGHDT and YNNKEL (reference sequence). The V gene lost 0 bases and the J gene lost 5 bases, with 14 bases spanning the gap. This CDR3 spans 15 amino acids.

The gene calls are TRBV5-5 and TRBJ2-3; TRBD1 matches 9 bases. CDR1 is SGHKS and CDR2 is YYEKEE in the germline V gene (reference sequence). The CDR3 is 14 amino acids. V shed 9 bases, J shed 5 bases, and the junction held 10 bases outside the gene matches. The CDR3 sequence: CAMGPGQGIDTQYF. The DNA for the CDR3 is TGTGCCATGGGCCCCGGACAGGGGATAGATACGCAGTATTTT.

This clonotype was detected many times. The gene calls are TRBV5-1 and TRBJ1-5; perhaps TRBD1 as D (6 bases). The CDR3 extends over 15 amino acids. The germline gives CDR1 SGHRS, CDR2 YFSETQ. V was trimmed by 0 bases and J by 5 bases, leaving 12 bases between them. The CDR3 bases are TGCGCCAGCAGCTTGGAAAACAGGGCTGATCAGCCCCAGCATTTT. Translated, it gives CASSLENRADQPQHF.